This section outlines one TCR beta chain sequence together with its context. This specimen comes from a study of Ad26.COV2.S vaccination and SARS-CoV-2 variants. Turning to the study itself: Into the muscle, Ad26.COV2.S was dosed once or twice, 56 days apart.

TCRdb's copy holds only in-frame clones and misses some; the assay was immunoSEQ multiplex PCR. Of around 400,000 clones in the sample, around nine tenths are singletons; the top ten hold roughly an eighth. Treatment indicated: 19 received Ad26.COV2.S at low or high dose, single or two shots; 5 received placebo; per-sample allocation not given. Day 63 after the first injection of vaccine or placebo was the sampling time. Deletions cut 1 base from V and 9 bases from J, with 22 bases between. The length of the CDR3 is 17 residues. Germline V CDR1 and CDR2: LGHNT, FRNRAP. The rearrangement links TRBV12-5 to TRBJ2-1; tentatively, D is TRBD2 (6 bases). This specimen was peripheral blood, taken in a trial of Ad26.COV2.S vaccine versus placebo. The TCR sequence derives from a person aged 18 to 65 who received the Ad26.COV2.S COVID-19 vaccine or a placebo. As DNA, the CDR3 is TGTGCTAGTGGTTTGGCCGAAACTAGCAACCCATGGGTTGAGCAGTTCTTC. As protein: CASGLAETSNPWVEQFF.